The 23 T cell receptor beta chains below all came from one sample that was sequenced in a study of blood T cell repertoires in COVID-19. Clones were read by immunoSEQ multiplex PCR, and TCRdb kept only the in-frame ones, dropping some. This sample has about 200,000 clones, with approximately 78% found just once. The sequencing sample was made of peripheral blood. These receptors were collected from a woman at least 80 years old with COVID-19, enrolled during active disease.

This chain connects TRBV7-2 to TRBJ2-1; TRBD2 agrees at 8 bases. V dropped 5 bases and J dropped 4; count of bases not matched to a gene: 10. The CDR3 runs 16 residues. Germline CDR1 and CDR2: SGHTA and FQGNSA. In DNA, the CDR3 is TGTGCCAGCAGCCCTCAAGCGGGAGTCTCGTACAATGAGCAGTTCTTC. Encoded protein: CASSPQAGVSYNEQFF. Full variable domain (missing parts from reference TRBV7-2 and TRBJ2-1): GAGVSQSPSNKVTEKGKDVELRCDPISGHTALYWYRQSLGQGLEFLIYFQGNSAPDKSGLPSDRFSAERTGGSVSTLTIQRTQQEDSAVYLCASSPQAGVSYNEQFFGPGTRLTVL.

The chain has TRBV27 and TRBJ1-1; D remains ambiguous. The V end was cut by 0 bases, the J end by 4 bases, with 6 bases between. This CDR3 contains 13 residues. CDR1 and CDR2 from the germline V gene are MNHEY and SMNVEV (reference sequence). This CDR3 reads CASSLSGSTEAFF. As DNA, the CDR3 is TGTGCCAGCAGTTTATCTGGGAGCACTGAAGCTTTCTTT.

V is TRBV6-1 and J is TRBJ1-6, with 8 bases that match TRBD1. Trimming took 2 bases from V and 10 from J; bases not matched to a gene: 7. The germline CDR1 and CDR2 sequences are MNHNS and SASEGT. The CDR3 totals 15 residues. The CDR3 region has the DNA TGTGCCAGCAGTGAACCAAACAGGGGGGGATCACCCCTCCACTTT. Translated, it gives CASSEPNRGGSPLHF.

V and J are TRBV19 and TRBJ2-2; tentatively, D is TRBD1 (6 bases). Per the germline V gene, CDR1 is LNHDA and CDR2 is SQIVND (reference sequence). Trimming cost V 3 bases and J 4 bases, with 12 bases left between them. The CDR3 covers 15 residues. The CDR3, as DNA: TGTGCCAGTAGTATTTCTGGACAGAGCACCGGGGAGCTGTTTTTT. The encoded protein is CASSISGQSTGELFF. The variable domain in full, completed from reference TRBV19 and TRBJ2-2, reads DGGITQSPKYLFRKEGQNVTLSCEQNLNHDAMYWYRQDPGQGLRLIYYSQIVNDFQKGDIAEGYSVSREKKESFPLTVTSAQKNPTAFYLCASSISGQSTGELFFGEGSRLTVL.

The genes are TRBV5-1 and TRBJ2-7, with D possibly being TRBD2 (5 bases). The CDR3 is 14 residues long. Germline loops: CDR1 SGHRS, CDR2 YFSETQ. V shed 2 bases and J shed 3 bases, with 12 bases lying between them. CDR3 DNA: TGCGCCAGCAGCTTCAGTTCAACTAGCTACGAGCAGTACTTC. Translated: CASSFSSTSYEQYF. Full variable domain (outside the CDR3, taken from reference TRBV5-1 and TRBJ2-7): KAGVTQTPRYLIKTRGQQVTLSCSPISGHRSVSWYQQTPGQGLQFLFEYFSETQRNKGNFPGRFSGRQFSNSRSEMNVSTLELGDSALYLCASSFSSTSYEQYFGPGTRLTVT.

The V call is TRBV18, the J call TRBJ2-1, with D possibly matching TRBD2 (6 bases). Germline CDR1 is KGHSH and CDR2 is LQKENI. This CDR3 contains 16 residues. V was shortened by 3 bases and J by 0 bases, with 12 bases between the two germline ends. Here the CDR3 reads CASSPRRGSSYNEQFF. CDR3 nucleotides: TGTGCCAGCTCACCGCGACGGGGGAGCTCCTACAATGAGCAGTTCTTC.

The gene calls are TRBV30 and TRBJ2-5; 7 bases line up with TRBD2. CDR1 is GTSNPN and CDR2 is SVGIG in the germline V gene (reference sequence). CDR3 length: 13 residues. The V and J ends lost 3 bases and 4 bases, in that order; junction bases with no gene match: 5. The CDR3 protein is CAWRHRGGETQYF. In DNA form, the CDR3 reads TGTGCCTGGAGACACCGCGGGGGAGAGACCCAGTACTTC.

The rearrangement joins TRBV6-6 to TRBJ2-7; tentatively, D is TRBD1 (6 bases). V shed 5 bases and J shed 4 bases, with 15 bases lying between them. This CDR3 has 14 residues. Germline CDR1 reads MNHNY; CDR2 reads SVGAGI (reference sequence). CDR3 DNA sequence: TGTGCCAGCAGTCGCTGGACAGACCCGTACGAGCAGTACTTC. Its protein product is CASSRWTDPYEQYF.

The chain carries TRBV2 and TRBJ1-1, with 7 bases identical to TRBD1. The V and J ends lost 4 bases and 6 bases, in that order; junction bases with no gene match: 5. The CDR3 spans 13 residues. CDR1 is SNHLY, CDR2 FYNNEI, per germline. CDR3 sequence reads: CASSGGGGAEAFF. In DNA, the CDR3 is TGTGCCAGCAGTGGAGGGGGCGGGGCTGAAGCTTTCTTT.

This chain links TRBV4-1 with TRBJ1-2; possible D gene TRBD1, 6 bases. Germline V gene lookup returns CDR1 MGHRA and CDR2 YSYEKL. V lost 0 bases to trimming and J lost 8 bases, with 13 bases between them. The CDR3 has 14 residues. The DNA of the CDR3 is TGCGCCAGCAGCCAAGATAATTCCAGGGGCGGCTACACCTTC. Protein sequence: CASSQDNSRGGYTF.

This chain uses TRBV11-2 with TRBJ2-2; D ambiguous. The CDR3 runs to 12 residues. V dropped 5 bases and J dropped 3 bases, with 4 bases sitting between them. CDR1 is SGHAT, CDR2 FQNNGV, per germline. The CDR3 sequence is CASSLDTGELFF. In DNA, the CDR3 is TGTGCCAGCAGCCTCGACACCGGGGAGCTGTTTTTT.

The chain is built from TRBV19 and TRBJ1-2; a possible D gene is TRBD1 (5 bases). Germline CDR1 reads LNHDA; CDR2 reads SQIVND (reference sequence). The CDR3 consists of 13 residues. V lost 9 bases and J lost 0, with 11 bases in between. The CDR3 loop reads CASRGGANYGYTF. CDR3 nucleotides: TGTGCCAGCCGGGGGGGAGCTAACTATGGCTACACCTTC. Looking up the rest from reference TRBV19 and TRBJ1-2 gives the full variable domain: DGGITQSPKYLFRKEGQNVTLSCEQNLNHDAMYWYRQDPGQGLRLIYYSQIVNDFQKGDIAEGYSVSREKKESFPLTVTSAQKNPTAFYLCASRGGANYGYTFGSGTRLTVV.

The CDR3 DNA reads as TGTGCCAGCAGCTCGGACAGGCATTCACCCCTCCACTTT. Protein product: CASSSDRHSPLHF. The V call is TRBV7-9, the J call TRBJ1-6; 7 nucleotides line up with TRBD1. The CDR3 covers 13 residues. V was pared by 4 bases and J by 8 bases, with 2 bases of the junction left unmatched. Per the germline V gene, CDR1 is SEHNR and CDR2 is FQNEAQ (reference sequence). The complete variable domain, with remaining parts taken from reference TRBV7-9 and TRBJ1-6, reads DTGVSQNPRHKITKRGQNVTFRCDPISEHNRLYWYRQTLGQGPEFLTYFQNEAQLEKSRLLSDRFSAERPKGSFSTLEIQRTEQGDSAMYLCASSSDRHSPLHFGNGTRLTVT.

This clone has more than one count but fewer than ten. The V and J genes are TRBV11-1 and TRBJ2-7, with TRBD2 as a possible D gene (6 bases). V lost 5 bases to trimming and J lost 2 bases, with 16 bases between them. The CDR3 consists of 15 residues. Looked up from germline, CDR1 is SGHAT and CDR2 is FQDESV (reference sequence). The CDR3 is CASSHPGLQAYEQYF. The CDR3 nucleotides read TGTGCCAGCAGCCACCCGGGACTCCAAGCCTACGAGCAGTACTTC.

The V and J genes are TRBV27 and TRBJ1-4; D unclear. V lost 6 bases and J lost 11, with 22 bases in between. The CDR3 covers 15 residues. Germline CDR1 MNHEY, CDR2 SMNVEV (reference sequence). CDR3 nucleotide sequence: TGTGCCAGCAGACCCCTTAGAGGGAAAGTATTGAAACTGTTTTTT. Amino acid sequence: CASRPLRGKVLKLFF.

The genes are TRBV6-6 and TRBJ1-4, with unresolved D. The V gene's germline CDR1 is MNHNY and CDR2 SVGAGI (reference sequence). Deletions cut 3 bases from V and 7 bases from J, with 12 bases between. The CDR3 consists of 14 residues. The DNA of the CDR3 is TGTGCCAGCAGTTATGCGGGGTTGGGTGAAAAACTGTTTTTT. Encoded protein: CASSYAGLGEKLFF.

The chain recombines TRBV6-2 or TRBV6-3 with TRBJ2-3; 15 bases are shared with TRBD2. Trimming cost V 0 bases and J 1 base; bases outside gene matches: 8. Germline-derived CDR1 and CDR2 are MNHEY and SVGEGT. The CDR3 loop spans 20 amino acids. CDR3 nucleotides: TGTGCCAGCAGTTACTCGAGGACTAGCGGGAGGGCAAGTGGCACAGATACGCAGTATTTT. It is translated as CASSYSRTSGRASGTDTQYF.

The chain combines TRBV5-1 with TRBJ1-2; D gene unclear. This CDR3 spans 16 amino acids. Germline V gives CDR1 SGHRS, CDR2 YFSETQ. Trimming took off 1 base at V and 3 bases at J, with 16 bases between the two ends. The DNA of the CDR3 is TGCGCCAGCAGCTTGAGCCTCGGGGAGTCGGACTATGGCTACACCTTC. The encoded protein is CASSLSLGESDYGYTF.

The chain is built from TRBV5-1 and TRBJ2-7; D not certain. The V end lost 0 bases, the J end lost 3 bases, and 13 bases lay between the germline ends. The V gene's germline CDR1 is SGHRS and CDR2 YFSETQ. The CDR3 loop spans 15 amino acids. DNA of the CDR3: TGCGCCAGCAGCTTGGCCGGCGGAACCATCTACGAGCAGTACTTC. Encoded protein: CASSLAGGTIYEQYF.

Only a few counts were recorded for this clone. V and J are TRBV14 and TRBJ1-1; D not resolved. Germline CDR1 is SGHDN and CDR2 is FVKESK. CDR3 length equals 14 residues. V was shortened by 0 bases and J by 3 bases, with 8 bases between the two germline ends. The CDR3 region has the DNA TGTGCCAGCAGCCAAGACCCACATTACACTGAAGCTTTCTTT. This sequence encodes CASSQDPHYTEAFF.

This clone was detected once. The genes are TRBV5-1 and TRBJ2-5; TRBD2 agrees at 15 bases. The CDR3 sequence is 15 residues long. Unmatched junction bases numbered 6, after V lost 6 bases and J lost 6 bases. Germline lookup yields CDR1 SGHRS and CDR2 YFSETQ. In DNA form, the CDR3 reads TGCGCCAGCACCGGGACTAGCGGGGGGCCCAAGACCCAGTACTTC. This codes for CASTGTSGGPKTQYF.

The gene calls are TRBV18 and TRBJ1-1, with D maybe TRBD1 (6 bases). The V end was cut by 2 bases, the J end by 1 base, with 11 bases between. Germline CDR1 is KGHSH and CDR2 is LQKENI. The length of the CDR3 is 15 residues. CDR3 region: CASSPGGGQNTEAFF. The CDR3 bases are TGTGCCAGCTCACCAGGCGGGGGGCAGAACACTGAAGCTTTCTTT.

The rearrangement links TRBV3-1 (or the pseudogene TRBV3-2) to TRBJ2-7; D is perhaps TRBD2 (6 bases). Germline CDR1 is LGHDT and CDR2 is YNNKEL (reference sequence). The CDR3 has 18 residues. V was trimmed by 0 bases and J by 0 bases, leaving 18 bases between them. For the CDR3, the DNA is TGTGCCAGCAGCCAAGATTACGGCGGGGCTACCGTCTCCTACGAGCAGTACTTC. This translates into CASSQDYGGATVSYEQYF.